The clone carrying this T cell receptor beta chain was counted at least ten times. No antigen is known for it. The data belong to a study of T-cell memory formation after mild COVID-19. General observations from the study: Mainly in CM and EM were contracting CD4+ clones; CD8+ were in EMRA. There was a balanced CD4/CD8 profile in clones contracting day 15 to 85, and later expanders leaned CD4+.

The CDR3 runs to 14 residues. Germline lookup yields CDR1 SEHNR and CDR2 FQNEAQ (reference sequence). The J segment lost 6 bases and the V segment lost 3 bases, leaving 2 bases of the junction unmatched. Constant-segment primers served in 5'RACE that generated TCR alpha and TCR beta cDNA libraries bearing sample barcodes and UMIs. MiXCR, applied by TCRdb to the 5' RACE reads, yields one record per CDR3 protein. The sample lists some 97,000 distinct CDR3 sequences; over 8.5% were seen once. The receptor was derived from a man aged 18 to 35 who had mild COVID-19 (a few samples of this study predate the infection). Cell type and time point are not known. The specimen was PBMCs or a T cell subset sorted from them (not recorded which). This chain connects TRBV7-9 to TRBJ2-1; 10 nucleotides match TRBD2. Here the CDR3 reads CASSFKRGGNEQFF. Written as DNA, the CDR3 is TGTGCCAGCAGCTTCAAGCGGGGGGGCAATGAGCAGTTCTTC.